Sequencing of this TCR beta chain was carried out in a study of vaccination effects on CD4 cells after COVID-19. Study-level background: It was a median of 72 days after the second dose that post-vaccine samples were obtained. Study outcomes and limitations: Marked clonal contraction was seen in infection- and vaccine-induced clones late after vaccination.

Per germline, CDR1 GTSNPN and CDR2 SVGIG (reference sequence). The CDR3 consists of 17 residues. Trimming at V came to 4 bases and at J to 6 bases, leaving 12 bases not matched to a gene. CD4+ T cell isolation took place after 10 days of culture. Convalescent patients had PCR-confirmed SARS-CoV-2 infection between March and December 2020. Every participant took two doses of the BNT162b2 or mRNA-1273 vaccine. Cells had half their medium changed to IL-2 medium on days 3 and 7. Clones were sequenced by immunoSEQ multiplex PCR, and TCRdb holds only the in-frame ones, with some missing. Altogether around 44,000 clones are present, 76% being singletons, with the ten largest covering 3% to 4%. Notes on this clone: Its antigen is not identified.

The chain has TRBV30 and TRBJ2-2; TRBD2 agrees at 12 bases. The sequencing here drew on CD4+ T cells from PBMCs cultured without peptide, taken after COVID-19 vaccination. The receptor was isolated from a human donor who had a prior SARS-CoV-2 infection. DNA of the CDR3: TGTGCCTGGACCCCTCTAGGGCTAGCGGGGGGGTCCGGGGAGCTGTTTTTT. Its protein product is CAWTPLGLAGGSGELFF. Combining the CDR3 with reference TRBV30 and TRBJ2-2 gives the whole variable domain SQTIHQWPATLVQPVGSPLSLECTVEGTSNPNLYWYRQAAGRGLQLLFYSVGIGQISSEVPQNLSASRPQDRQFILSSKKLLLSDSGFYLCAWTPLGLAGGSGELFFGEGSRLTVL.